This T cell receptor beta chain was recovered during a study of OX40 agonist ivuxolimab in advanced cancers. Study at large: Patients were treated with ivuxolimab, an agonistic anti-OX40 (CD134) antibody. Anti-PD-1, anti-PD-L1 or anti-CTLA-4 therapy given earlier was allowed, and roughly 40% had some. Study results and caveats: Near-lowest levels of clonal expansion characterized partial responders at 0.1-3.0 mg/kg.

The study sampled blood at baseline, cycle 4 day 1, and cycle 7 day 1. Libraries were prepared by immunoSEQ multiplex PCR; TCRdb keeps only in-frame clonotypes and omits some of them. The sample carries around 84,000 clones, 94% recorded once. CDR1 and CDR2 from the germline V gene are MNHNY and SVGAGI (reference sequence). The J segment lost 8 bases and the V segment lost 5 bases, leaving 8 bases of the junction unmatched. This CDR3 region has 13 residues. On this clone itself: What it binds is not known.

The TCR was taken from an adult with an advanced solid tumor such as melanoma, head and neck, liver or kidney cancer. The sequencing used CD4+ or CD8+ T cells sorted from blood, collected in a trial of the OX40 agonist ivuxolimab. This chain joins TRBV6-6 and TRBJ1-1; 7 bases line up with TRBD1. CDR3 in DNA: TGTGCCAGCAGTAACGACAGGGTAGCGGAAGCTTTCTTT. Its translation: CASSNDRVAEAFF.